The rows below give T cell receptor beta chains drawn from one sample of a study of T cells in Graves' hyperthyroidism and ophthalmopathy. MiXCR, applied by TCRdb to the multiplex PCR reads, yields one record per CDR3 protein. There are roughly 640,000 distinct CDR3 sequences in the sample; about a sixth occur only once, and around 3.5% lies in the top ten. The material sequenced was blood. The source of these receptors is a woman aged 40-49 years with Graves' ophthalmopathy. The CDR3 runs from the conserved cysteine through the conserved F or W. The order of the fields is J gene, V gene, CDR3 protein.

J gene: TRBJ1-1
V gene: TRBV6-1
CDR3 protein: CASSEQDTEAFF

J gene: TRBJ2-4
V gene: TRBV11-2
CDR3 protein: CASSSARGQRIQYF

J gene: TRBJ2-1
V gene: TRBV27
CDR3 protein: CASSLTGSYNEQFF

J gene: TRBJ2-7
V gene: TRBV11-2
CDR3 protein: CASSLGQGVPYEQYF

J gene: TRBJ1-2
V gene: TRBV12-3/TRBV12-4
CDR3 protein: CASSLGTGNYGYTF

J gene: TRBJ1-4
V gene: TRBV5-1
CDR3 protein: CASSLGREPSANKATNEKLFF

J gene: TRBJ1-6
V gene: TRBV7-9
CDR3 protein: CASRRGQGINSPLHF

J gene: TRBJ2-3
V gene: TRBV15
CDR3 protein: CATSRVQYPEADTQYF

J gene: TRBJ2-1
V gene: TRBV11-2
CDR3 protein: CASSPPGLAGNNEQFF

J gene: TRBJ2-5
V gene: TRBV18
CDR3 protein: CASSPLMGQGAETQYF

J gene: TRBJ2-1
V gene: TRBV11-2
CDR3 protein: CASSAGTPPRDEQFF

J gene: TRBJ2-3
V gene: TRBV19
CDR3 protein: CASSTKRERTDTQYF

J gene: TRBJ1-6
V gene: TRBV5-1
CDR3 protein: CASSLEGANSPLHF

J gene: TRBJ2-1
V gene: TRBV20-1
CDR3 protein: CSASREAGDEQFF

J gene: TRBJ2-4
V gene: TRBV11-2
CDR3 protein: CASSFSSVKQNIQYF

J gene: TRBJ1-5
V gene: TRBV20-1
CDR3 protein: CSARGGGPQHF

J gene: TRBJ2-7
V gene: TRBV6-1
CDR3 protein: CASSDPGQPYEQYF

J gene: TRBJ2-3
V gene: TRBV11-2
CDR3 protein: CASSLVASGPERYF

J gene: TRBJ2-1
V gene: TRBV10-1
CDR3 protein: CASSESGGHYNEQFF

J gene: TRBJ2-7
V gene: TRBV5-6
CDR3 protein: CASRITAGQGYEQYF

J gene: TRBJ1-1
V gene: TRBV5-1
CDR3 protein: CASSFSGVGTEAFF

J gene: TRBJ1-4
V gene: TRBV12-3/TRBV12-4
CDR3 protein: CASSLSLGPEEKLFF

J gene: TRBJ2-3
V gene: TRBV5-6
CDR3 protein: CASSRRGRPTDTQYF

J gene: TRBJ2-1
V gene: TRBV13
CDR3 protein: CASSPYGATYNEQFF

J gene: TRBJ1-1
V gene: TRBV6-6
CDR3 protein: CASSYFGGGHTEAFF

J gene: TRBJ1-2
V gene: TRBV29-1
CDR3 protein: CSAWDRAFAPDGYTF

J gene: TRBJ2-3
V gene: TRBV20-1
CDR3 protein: CSARDVVADTQYF

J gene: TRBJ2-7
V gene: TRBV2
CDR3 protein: CASTASGNLSEQYF

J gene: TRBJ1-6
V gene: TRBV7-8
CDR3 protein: CASSLPRGRRDSPLHF

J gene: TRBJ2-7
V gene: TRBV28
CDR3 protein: CASSRIPSGSPYEQYF

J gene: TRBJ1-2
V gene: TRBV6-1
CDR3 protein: CASSLSGPDYGYTF

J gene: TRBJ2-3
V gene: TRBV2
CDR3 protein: CASTSGHTDTQYF

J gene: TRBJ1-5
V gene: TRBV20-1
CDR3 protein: CSARYQGASSQPQHF

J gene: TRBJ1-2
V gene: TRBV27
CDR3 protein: CASSYQGRDGYTF

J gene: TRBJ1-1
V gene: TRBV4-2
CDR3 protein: CASSQEGSLNTEAFF

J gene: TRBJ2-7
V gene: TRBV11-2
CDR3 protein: CASSLEAGRVYEQYF

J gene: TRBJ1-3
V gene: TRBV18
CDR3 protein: CASSADVGNTIYF

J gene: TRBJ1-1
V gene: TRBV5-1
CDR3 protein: CASSFSPGQNTEAFF

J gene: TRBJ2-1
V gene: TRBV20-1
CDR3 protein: CSARGLAGNEQFF

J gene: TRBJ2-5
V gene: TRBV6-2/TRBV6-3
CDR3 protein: CASSYSSGNPETQYF

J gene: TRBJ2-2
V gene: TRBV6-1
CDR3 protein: CASIMAVAGAGELFF

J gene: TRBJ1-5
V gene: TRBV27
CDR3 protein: CTRARVNQPQHF

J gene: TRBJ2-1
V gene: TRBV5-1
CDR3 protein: CASSTDGNNEQFF

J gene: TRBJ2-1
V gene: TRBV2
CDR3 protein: CASSEARTGLDEQFF

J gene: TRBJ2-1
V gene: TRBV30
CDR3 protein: CAWTQGTANEQFF

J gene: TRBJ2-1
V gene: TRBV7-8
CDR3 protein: CASSLAGGTEQFF

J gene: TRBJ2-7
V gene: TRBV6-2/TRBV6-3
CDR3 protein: CASSSVGASSYEQYF

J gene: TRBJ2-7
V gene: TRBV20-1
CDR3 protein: CSASLLAGVYEQYF

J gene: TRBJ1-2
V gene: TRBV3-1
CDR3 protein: CASSHRRGQDPYGYTF

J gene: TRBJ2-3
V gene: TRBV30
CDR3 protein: CAWSASLSTDTQYF

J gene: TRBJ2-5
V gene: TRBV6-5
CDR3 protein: CASSVTSGGQETQYF

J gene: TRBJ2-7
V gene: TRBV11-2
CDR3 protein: CASSFVAGVYEQYF